One and the same sample provided the 15 T cell receptor beta chains below, sequenced in a study of T cells after yellow fever vaccination. TCRdb recomputed calls from the 5' RACE reads with MiXCR, one row per CDR3 protein. The table lists 250,000 or so distinct CDR3 sequences, roughly 3.7% of them singletons. The sample here was PBMCs, taken 15 days after the yellow fever booster vaccination. The receptor source for this set is a man aged 18 to 29 who received the YFV17D yellow fever vaccine.

The chain uses TRBV24-1 and TRBJ2-6; no definite D call. The CDR3 runs to 17 residues. Germline loops: CDR1 KGHDR, CDR2 SFDVKD. Trimming took 4 bases from V and 0 from J, leaving 12 bases between them. In DNA, the CDR3 is TGTGCCACCAGTGACCGTACAGTTTTCTCTGGGGCCAACGTCCTGACTTTC. It is translated as CATSDRTVFSGANVLTF.

This clonotype showed up many times. V and J are TRBV20-1 and TRBJ2-7, with 8 bases that match TRBD1. CDR3 length equals 10 residues. Germline V gives CDR1 DFQATT, CDR2 SNEGSKA (reference sequence). With 4 bases clipped from V and 9 bases from J, the junction kept 2 bases outside the gene matches. The CDR3 sequence: CSATGQGQYF. CDR3 sequence (DNA): TGCAGTGCTACTGGACAGGGGCAGTACTTC.

This clonotype has a count of ten or more. The rearrangement links TRBV12-3 or TRBV12-4 to TRBJ1-1; TRBD1 matches 7 bases. V lost 8 bases, J lost 0 bases, and 3 bases stayed unmatched. CDR3 length equals 13 residues. Here the CDR3 DNA reads TGTGCCAGCCAGGGACAGCTGAACACTGAAGCTTTCTTT. Its translation is CASQGQLNTEAFF.

This clonotype occurred many times. The V call is TRBV6-5, the J call TRBJ1-6; possibly TRBD1 for D (5 bases). Germline CDR1 and CDR2: MNHEY and SVGAGI. The CDR3 is 17 residues long. Trimming left V 0 bases short and J 2 bases short, with 11 bases between. CDR3 DNA: TGTGCCAGCAGTTACTCAACCGGGACGGCCTATAATTCACCCCTCCACTTT. Translation gives CASSYSTGTAYNSPLHF.

This clonotype was detected many times. J is TRBJ2-7 and V is TRBV7-9; no reliable D call. The germline CDR1 and CDR2 sequences are SEHNR and FQNEAQ (reference sequence). The CDR3 has 11 amino acids. The V gene lost 2 bases and the J gene lost 7 bases, with 6 bases spanning the gap. CDR3 sequence: CASSLPGEQYF. CDR3 DNA: TGTGCCAGCAGCTTACCTGGAGAGCAGTACTTC. Complete variable domain (other parts from reference TRBV7-9 and TRBJ2-7): DTGVSQNPRHKITKRGQNVTFRCDPISEHNRLYWYRQTLGQGPEFLTYFQNEAQLEKSRLLSDRFSAERPKGSFSTLEIQRTEQGDSAMYLCASSLPGEQYFGPGTRLTVT.

The chain employs TRBV7-9 and TRBJ1-1; TRBD1 might be the D (6 bases). Germline-derived CDR1 and CDR2 are SEHNR and FQNEAQ (reference sequence). There are 16 residues in the CDR3. V lost 7 bases, J lost 0 bases, and 18 bases lay in between. CDR3 bases: TGTGCCAGCATCCCAATCCCGGGACACCTGAACACTGAAGCTTTCTTT. Residues: CASIPIPGHLNTEAFF.

This clonotype was detected ten times or more. V usage is TRBV7-6 and J usage is TRBJ1-5; D perhaps matches TRBD1 (6 bases). This CDR3 has 15 amino acids. Between the trimmed V and J ends, which lost 4 bases and 9 bases, there was a span of 19 bases. CDR1 and CDR2 from the germline V gene are SGHVS and FNYEAQ. The CDR3 protein is CASSSYQGPSWPQHF. The CDR3 nucleotides read TGTGCCAGCAGCTCTTATCAGGGGCCGTCATGGCCCCAGCATTTT.

This clonotype was detected many times. CDR3 sequence (DNA): TGTGCCAGCAGCAAGACCTCCAGACTAGCCAAAAACATTCAGTACTTC. It translates to CASSKTSRLAKNIQYF. The rearrangement uses TRBV6-5 and TRBJ2-4; no clear D. This CDR3 spans 16 amino acids. Trimming removed 6 bases at V and 0 bases at J, with 15 bases between. The germline V gene encodes CDR1 MNHEY and CDR2 SVGAGI.

The table lists this clonotype with many counts. The chain employs TRBV7-2 and TRBJ2-7; weak D call: TRBD1 (5 bases). Trimming took off 1 base at V and 7 bases at J, with 17 bases between the two ends. Germline assignment: CDR1 SGHTA and CDR2 FQGNSA. The CDR3 spans 15 residues. The CDR3 region is CASSLDQGSSWEQYV. DNA of the CDR3: TGTGCCAGCAGCTTAGATCAGGGTTCCTCTTGGGAGCAGTACGTC.

This clonotype appeared a few times. The rearrangement uses TRBV9 and TRBJ2-5; D may be TRBD2 (7 bases). The CDR3 covers 15 residues. The V end lost 4 bases, the J end lost 7 bases, and 20 bases lay between the germline ends. Germline V gene sequence: CDR1 SGDLS, CDR2 YYNGEE. The CDR3 region is CASSPSWGAGVTQYF. In nucleotides, the CDR3 is TGTGCCAGCAGCCCGTCGTGGGGGGCGGGAGTGACCCAGTACTTC.

This clonotype has ten or more counts. J is TRBJ1-2 and V is TRBV28, with 10 bases that match TRBD1. Trimming at V came to 4 bases and at J to 7 bases, leaving 9 bases not matched to a gene. This CDR3 spans 15 amino acids. Per germline, CDR1 MDHEN and CDR2 SYDVKM. The DNA for the CDR3 is TGTGCCAGCAGTTCCGGACAGGGGGATAGGAGTGGCTACACCTTC. Amino acid sequence: CASSSGQGDRSGYTF.

This clonotype was picked up many times. This chain links TRBV27 with TRBJ2-5; D is tentatively TRBD1 or TRBD2 (6 bases each). This CDR3 contains 13 residues. The germline gives CDR1 MNHEY, CDR2 SMNVEV (reference sequence). Trimming left V 3 bases short and J 6 bases short, with 11 bases between. In DNA form, the CDR3 reads TGTGCCAGCAGTTTCGGCGGGACAAAGACCCAGTACTTC. Protein: CASSFGGTKTQYF.

This clonotype was observed at least ten times. The rearrangement uses TRBV5-5 and TRBJ2-5, with D possibly being TRBD2 (5 bases). Germline V gives CDR1 SGHKS, CDR2 YYEKEE (reference sequence). The CDR3 has 14 amino acids. V was shortened by 1 base and J by 5 bases, with 12 bases between the two germline ends. The CDR3 is CASSLYGEGETQYF. For the CDR3, the DNA is TGTGCCAGCAGCTTGTACGGGGAAGGTGAGACCCAGTACTTC.

This clonotype was seen at least ten times. The V call is TRBV7-2, the J call TRBJ2-5, with 9 positions matching TRBD2. Germline CDR1 and CDR2: SGHTA and FQGNSA. The V gene end was trimmed by 8 bases and the J gene end by 1 base; junction bases not matched to a gene: 5. The CDR3 runs to 14 residues. The CDR3, as DNA: TGTGCCAGCGGAGGCGGGGGGGTCCAAGAGACCCAGTACTTC. The encoded protein is CASGGGGVQETQYF. Filled out from reference TRBV7-2 and TRBJ2-5, the complete variable domain reads GAGVSQSPSNKVTEKGKDVELRCDPISGHTALYWYRQSLGQGLEFLIYFQGNSAPDKSGLPSDRFSAERTGGSVSTLTIQRTQQEDSAVYLCASGGGGVQETQYFGPGTRLLVL.

This clonotype was seen repeatedly, ten times or more. The chain combines TRBV7-9 with TRBJ1-5; tentative D call: TRBD1 (5 bases). The V gene's germline CDR1 is SEHNR and CDR2 FQNEAQ (reference sequence). CDR3 size: 12 residues. V was pared by 5 bases and J by 10 bases, with 12 bases between. The DNA for the CDR3 is TGTGCCAGCAGCGGGGGGGATTCCCCCCAGCATTTT. It specifies CASSGGDSPQHF. Filled out from reference TRBV7-9 and TRBJ1-5, the complete variable domain reads DTGVSQNPRHKITKRGQNVTFRCDPISEHNRLYWYRQTLGQGPEFLTYFQNEAQLEKSRLLSDRFSAERPKGSFSTLEIQRTEQGDSAMYLCASSGGDSPQHFGDGTRLSIL.